This T cell receptor beta chain was recorded in a study of blood T cell repertoires in COVID-19. Study as a whole: Collection of acute and convalescent COVID-19 samples took place in the United States, Italy and Spain. In each case, the material was cDNA or gDNA derived from T cells, B-cell-depleted T cells, or PBMCs.

Repertoires were generated with immunoSEQ multiplex PCR, while TCRdb's copy carries only in-frame clones and drops some. The repertoire consists of a few hundred thousand clones, with 84% occurring once and the leading ten covering 4.2%. Germline V lookup: CDR1 DFQATT, CDR2 SNEGSKA (reference sequence). J lost 1 base, V lost 3 bases, and 10 bases had no gene match. The CDR3 is made up of 16 amino acids. The material sequenced was peripheral blood. The rearrangement links TRBV20-1 to TRBJ2-3, with 7 bases aligning to TRBD2. The receptor comes from a man in his 60s with acute or convalescent COVID-19. The CDR3 region has the DNA TGCAGTGCTAGTTACGGTCAGGCGGGGGGCACAGATACGCAGTATTTT. Its protein is CSASYGQAGGTDTQYF.